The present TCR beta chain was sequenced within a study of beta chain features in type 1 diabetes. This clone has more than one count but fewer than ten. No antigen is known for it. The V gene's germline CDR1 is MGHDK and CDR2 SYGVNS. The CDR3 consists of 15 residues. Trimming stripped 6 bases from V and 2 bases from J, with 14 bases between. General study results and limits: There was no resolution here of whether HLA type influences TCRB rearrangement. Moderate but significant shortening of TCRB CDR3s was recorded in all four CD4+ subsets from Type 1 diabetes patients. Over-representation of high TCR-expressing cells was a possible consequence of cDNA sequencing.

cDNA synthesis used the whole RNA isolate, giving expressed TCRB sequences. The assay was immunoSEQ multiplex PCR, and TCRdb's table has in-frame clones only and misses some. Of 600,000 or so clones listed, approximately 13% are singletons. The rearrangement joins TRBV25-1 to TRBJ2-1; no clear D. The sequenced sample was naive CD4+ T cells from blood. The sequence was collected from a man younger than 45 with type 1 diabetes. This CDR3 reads CASSRTVSPYNEQFF. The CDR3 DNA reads TGTGCCAGCAGCCGGACGGTCTCTCCCTACAATGAGCAGTTCTTC.